These 6 T cell receptor beta chains share one sample of origin, sequenced in a study of OX40 agonist ivuxolimab in advanced cancers. Sequenced by immunoSEQ multiplex PCR; TCRdb stores in-frame clones only, minus some. The table records more than 80,000 clones, 90% of them present only once. This specimen was CD4+ or CD8+ T cells sorted from blood, taken in a trial of the OX40 agonist ivuxolimab. These TCRs come from an adult with an advanced solid tumor such as melanoma, head and neck, liver or kidney cancer.

This chain connects TRBV7-2 to TRBJ2-2; TRBD1 agrees at 8 bases. The V gene's germline CDR1 is SGHTA and CDR2 FQGNSA. V lost 5 bases, J lost 2 bases, and 7 bases stayed unmatched. CDR3 size: 16 residues. The CDR3 here is CASSRHGQGNTGELFF. In DNA form, the CDR3 reads TGTGCCAGCAGCCGACACGGACAGGGCAACACCGGGGAGCTGTTTTTT. Based on the CDR3 plus reference TRBV7-2 and TRBJ2-2, the full variable domain is GAGVSQSPSNKVTEKGKDVELRCDPISGHTALYWYRQSLGQGLEFLIYFQGNSAPDKSGLPSDRFSAERTGGSVSTLTIQRTQQEDSAVYLCASSRHGQGNTGELFFGEGSRLTVL.

J is TRBJ1-5 and V is TRBV19, with D uncertain. This CDR3 has 14 residues. Trimming shortened V by 7 bases and J by 0 bases, and 10 bases separated the two germline ends. Per germline, CDR1 LNHDA and CDR2 SQIVND (reference sequence). CDR3 DNA sequence: TGTGCCAGTAAACACGGCTATAGCAATCAGCCCCAGCATTTT. Translated, it gives CASKHGYSNQPQHF.

CDR3 nucleotide sequence: TGTGCCAGCCTCACTAACACAGATACGCAGTATTTT. Encoded protein: CASLTNTDTQYF. The chain is built from TRBV28 and TRBJ2-3, with D uncertain. V shed 8 bases and J shed 2 bases, with 8 bases lying between them. The CDR3 loop spans 12 amino acids. Germline assignment: CDR1 MDHEN and CDR2 SYDVKM.

This sequence joins TRBV14 and TRBJ2-3; TRBD2 might be the D (6 bases). Trimming stripped 4 bases from V and 4 bases from J, with 12 bases between. The germline V gene has CDR1 SGHDN and CDR2 FVKESK. The CDR3 has 14 amino acids. CDR3 DNA: TGTGCCAGCAGCCTCAGGAGGGGAGCAGATACGCAGTATTTT. Translating it yields CASSLRRGADTQYF.

This chain joins TRBV7-8 and TRBJ2-1; D ambiguous. Germline-derived CDR1 and CDR2 are SGHVS and FQNEAQ. Trimming removed 2 bases at V and 4 bases at J, with 6 bases between. CDR3 size: 13 residues. CDR3 loop: CASSLNVYNEQFF. The CDR3 nucleotides are TGTGCCAGCAGCTTAAACGTGTACAATGAGCAGTTCTTC.

The chain combines TRBV18 with TRBJ1-2; D unresolved. V was shortened by 5 bases and J by 2 bases, with 9 bases between the two germline ends. CDR3 size: 13 residues. Germline CDR1 and CDR2: KGHSH and LQKENI. This CDR3 reads CASSDEQNYGYTF. In nucleotides, the CDR3 is TGTGCCAGCTCAGACGAACAGAACTATGGCTACACCTTC.